This TCR beta chain was captured in a study of blood T cells in healthy people across ages. The study's findings and limits: Strongly correlated with naive T cell percentage was TCR beta diversity. Diversity of TCR beta per million T cells declined in a roughly linear way with age.

Combining a sample-barcoded 5' primer with a J-beta primer mix, a second PCR ran for 7 to 11 cycles. TCRdb passed the 5' RACE reads through MiXCR, listing each CDR3 protein once. The sample consists of more than 1,000,000 distinct CDR3 sequences, under 30% of them appearing once. The V and J ends lost 4 bases and 0 bases respectively, with 16 bases between them. The CDR3 covers 16 residues. Germline-derived CDR1 and CDR2 are SGHTA and FQGNSA. The count of this clonotype is one. The target antigen is unknown. These same records also appear under a second study, on T cells of mothers and their children. From that second work: Over 9.5 million TCR beta CDR3 reads were obtained from each mother, and about 2.9 million from each child.

The sequence derives from a girl aged 2-15 years in good health. The rearrangement links TRBV7-2 to TRBJ2-7; possible D gene TRBD2, 7 bases. The specimen sequenced was blood. The DNA of the CDR3 is TGTGCCAGCAGCTCTAACGGGGCGGGGGCCTCCTACGAGCAGTACTTC. Residues: CASSSNGAGASYEQYF.